The 18 T cell receptor beta chains below all came from one sample that was sequenced in a study of T-cell reconstitution after alpha-beta-depleted transplantation in children. Library preparation (for TCRbeta) was performed with unique molecular identifiers. Using its own MiXCR run on the PCR reads, TCRdb lists one record per CDR3 protein. The data hold under 750,000 distinct CDR3 sequences, with roughly 23% observed a single time. Material: PBMCs, mostly from graft donor cells, obtained 360 days after TCRalphabeta/CD19-depleted stem cell transplant. Receptors originate from a boy in the first two years of life who had a stem cell transplant for acute myeloid leukemia, so the T cells may come from the graft donor.

The V gene is TRBV20-1, the J gene TRBJ2-5; D is uncertain. Trimming cost V 6 bases and J 1 base, with 15 bases left between them. This CDR3 is 14 amino acids long. Per germline, CDR1 DFQATT and CDR2 SNEGSKA (reference sequence). CDR3 loop: CSAKTGSTQETQYF. In DNA, the CDR3 is TGCAGTGCCAAGACGGGCTCGACCCAAGAGACCCAGTACTTC.

This clonotype was observed many times. This rearrangement joins TRBV7-9 to TRBJ1-5, with no clear D. The CDR3 is 14 residues long. Trimming cost V 1 base and J 0 bases, with 4 bases left between them. CDR1 and CDR2 from the germline V gene are SEHNR and FQNEAQ (reference sequence). The CDR3 sequence is CASSLDGSNQPQHF. The DNA of the CDR3 is TGTGCCAGCAGCTTAGACGGTAGCAATCAGCCCCAGCATTTT.

The table lists this clonotype with many counts. The CDR3 DNA sequence: TGTGCCAGCAGCTTGACGGACAGGGCCCTCACAGATACGCAGTATTTT. Amino acid sequence: CASSLTDRALTDTQYF. The V call is TRBV5-6, the J call TRBJ2-3; 8 nucleotides line up with TRBD1. The ends lost 1 base at V and 2 bases at J; junction bases unmatched: 6. The CDR3 is 16 residues long. Germline V lookup: CDR1 SGHDT, CDR2 YYEEEE.

Only a few counts were recorded for this clonotype. The V gene is TRBV20-1, the J gene TRBJ2-3; 13 bases line up with TRBD2. The J segment lost 2 bases and the V segment lost 6 bases, leaving 20 bases of the junction unmatched. The germline gives CDR1 DFQATT, CDR2 SNEGSKA (reference sequence). This CDR3 contains 20 residues. The CDR3 loop is CSARLAGGRVDSAHTDTQYF. CDR3 DNA: TGCAGTGCCCGACTAGCGGGGGGCCGCGTCGACTCGGCACACACAGATACGCAGTATTTT.

This chain connects TRBV4-3 to TRBJ2-7; 11 nucleotides agree with TRBD1. The V segment lost 4 bases and the J segment 1 base; nucleotides outside the gene matches: 9. The germline V gene encodes CDR1 LGHNA and CDR2 YSLEER. This CDR3 contains 17 residues. The CDR3: CASSRNLRDRGSYEQYF. In DNA, the CDR3 is TGCGCCAGCAGCCGAAACCTCCGGGACAGGGGGTCCTACGAGCAGTACTTC.

This clonotype was counted ten times or more. The chain employs TRBV28 and TRBJ1-1, with D perhaps TRBD1 (5 bases). V was clipped by 7 bases and J by 1 base, with 13 bases between them. Germline lookup yields CDR1 MDHEN and CDR2 SYDVKM. The CDR3 spans 14 residues. As DNA, the CDR3 is TGTGCCAGCACCCTCCAGGGACCGAACACTGAAGCTTTCTTT. Its protein is CASTLQGPNTEAFF.

This clonotype appeared many times. The chain links TRBV20-1 to TRBJ2-3, with a weak D call TRBD2 (5 bases). Trimming pared 7 bases from V and 5 bases from J, leaving 16 bases between. The CDR3 has 13 amino acids. CDR1 is DFQATT, CDR2 SNEGSKA, per germline (reference sequence). The CDR3 bases are TGCAGTGTGGTATACGGGAATCGAGATACGCAGTATTTT. The encoded protein is CSVVYGNRDTQYF.

This clonotype was counted only a few times. A junction boundary mismatches the germline segment, possibly from a read error. This chain joins TRBV14 and TRBJ2-4; tentatively, D is TRBD2 (5 bases). The CDR3 has 15 residues. The germline V gene has CDR1 SGHDN and CDR2 FVKESK. The CDR3 spells CASNQFWESSDIQYF. The CDR3 DNA reads TGTGCCAGCAACCAATTCTGGGAGTCCTCGGACATTCAGTACTTC. The variable domain in full, completed from reference TRBV14 and TRBJ2-4, reads EAGVTQFPSHSVIEKGQTVTLRCDPISGHDNLYWYRRVMGKEIKFLLHFVKESKQDESGMPNNRFLAERTGGTYSTLKVQPAELEDSGVYFCASNQFWESSDIQYFGAGTRLSVL.

The chain recombines TRBV6-2 or TRBV6-3 with TRBJ2-1, with 12 positions matching TRBD1. The CDR3 length is 20 residues. V lost 2 bases to trimming and J lost 9 bases; unmatched junction nucleotides: 20. Germline loops: CDR1 MNHEY, CDR2 SVGEGT. The CDR3 DNA sequence: TGTGCCAGCAGTTACCCTATAAACCTCCGGGACAGGGGGCGCTTGCGTGAGCAGTTCTTC. Translation gives CASSYPINLRDRGRLREQFF.

The chain is built from TRBV7-6 and TRBJ2-1; no clear D gene. The CDR3 runs to 13 residues. The germline CDR1 and CDR2 sequences are SGHVS and FNYEAQ. Trimming shortened V by 2 bases and J by 6 bases, and 8 bases separated the two germline ends. The CDR3 DNA is TGTGCCAGCAGCTTATATCTGAGCAATGAGCAGTTCTTC. It translates to CASSLYLSNEQFF.

Ten or more counts support this clonotype. The chain combines TRBV10-3 with TRBJ1-1; possible D gene TRBD1, 5 bases. The germline V and J ends were trimmed by 3 bases and 8 bases, with 19 bases remaining between them. The CDR3 is 15 amino acids. Germline-derived CDR1 and CDR2 are ENHRY and SYGVKD. CDR3 residues: CAISELSGPLGEAFF. The CDR3 nucleotides are TGTGCCATCAGTGAATTATCAGGGCCCCTTGGGGAAGCTTTCTTT.

The genes are TRBV11-1 and TRBJ1-1; D perhaps matches TRBD1 (5 bases). Germline V gives CDR1 SGHAT, CDR2 FQDESV (reference sequence). This CDR3 has 19 amino acids. V was clipped by 1 base and J by 4 bases, with 25 bases between them. The CDR3 DNA is TGTGCCAGCAGCTTAGACAGGTTAGGTGGAAGTTCCCGCGGCACTGAAGCTTTCTTT. This translates into CASSLDRLGGSSRGTEAFF.

The gene calls are TRBV6-5 and TRBJ1-3; D remains ambiguous. The CDR3 consists of 16 residues. V lost 2 bases to trimming and J lost 1 base, with 12 bases between them. Germline-derived CDR1 and CDR2 are MNHEY and SVGAGI. CDR3 protein: CASSYHDAVSGNTIYF. The CDR3 nucleotides read TGTGCCAGCAGTTACCACGATGCAGTTTCTGGAAACACCATATATTTT.

This clonotype has at least ten counts. This rearrangement joins TRBV4-1 to TRBJ2-5; 7 bases map to TRBD2. CDR1 and CDR2 (germline): MGHRA, YSYEKL. This CDR3 comprises 16 residues. V lost 4 bases, J lost 5 bases, and 13 bases stayed unmatched. The CDR3 protein is CASSLLVGGGRETQYF. The CDR3 bases are TGCGCCAGCAGCCTTTTGGTTGGCGGGGGAAGGGAGACCCAGTACTTC.

This clonotype was seen more than once but under ten times. This chain links TRBV20-1 with TRBJ2-3; no reliable D call. Trimming removed 0 bases at V and 5 bases at J, with 6 bases between. The CDR3 length is 12 residues. Germline V gene data show CDR1 as DFQATT and CDR2 as SNEGSKA (reference sequence). CDR3 coding DNA: TGCAGTGCTAGAGATCTTGAAGATACGCAGTATTTT. Its protein is CSARDLEDTQYF.

This clonotype was observed many times. This chain connects TRBV20-1 to TRBJ1-2, with 11 bases lining up with TRBD1. This CDR3 is built from 14 residues. CDR1 is DFQATT, CDR2 SNEGSKA, per germline (reference sequence). With V trimmed by 6 bases and J by 8 bases, 11 bases remained unmatched. The CDR3 nucleotides read TGCAGTGCAATGGGACAGGGGGAGCGAACGGGCTACACCTTC. Its protein product is CSAMGQGERTGYTF.

This clonotype was detected ten times or more. The rearrangement joins TRBV6-1 to TRBJ2-5; TRBD2 might be the D (6 bases). The CDR3 has 16 residues. The V and J ends lost 5 bases and 5 bases respectively, with 21 bases between them. Germline lookup yields CDR1 MNHNS and CDR2 SASEGT. As DNA, the CDR3 is TGTGCCAGCAGTACAACCTTTAGGGCAGGGAGGGAGACCCAGTACTTC. Translating gives CASSTTFRAGRETQYF.

The CDR3 loop reads CSIQRTGSNQPQHF. The DNA for the CDR3 is TGCAGCATTCAACGGACAGGTAGCAATCAGCCCCAGCATTTT. The chain uses TRBV20-1 and TRBJ1-5, with TRBD1 matching 7 bases. Germline CDR1 DFQATT, CDR2 SNEGSKA (reference sequence). This CDR3 is 14 amino acids long.